This T cell receptor beta chain came from a study of shared clonotypes between healthy human individuals. Germline trimming cut 3 bases from V and 6 bases from J; bases unmatched to any gene: 8. The germline gives CDR1 SGHRS, CDR2 YFSETQ. CDR3 length: 15 residues. Naive CD8 cells lacked CD45RO, underwent positive selection for CCR7 and left out terminally differentiated effector memory CD45RA+ cells. Generated by immunoSEQ multiplex PCR, the TCRdb table keeps only in-frame clones and is missing some. The sample has 560,000 or so clones, 96% seen once; the top ten hold about 0.11%. The sample was naive CD8+ T cells sorted from blood. The chain combines TRBV5-1 with TRBJ2-2; 7 bases are a match to TRBD1. This receptor was taken from a young woman in good health. This chain's CDR3 is CASSSLRDSPGELFF. DNA for the CDR3: TGCGCCAGCAGCTCCCTCCGGGACAGCCCCGGGGAGCTGTTTTTT.